This TCR beta chain was obtained from a study of Graves' ophthalmopathy and Graves' hyperthyroidism. The CDR3 totals 14 residues. The germline V gene has CDR1 DFQATT and CDR2 SNEGSKA (reference sequence). Amplified TCR beta CDR3 regions were obtained using RNA transcripts as template. The library came from an HTBI-primed first-round RT-PCR and a second-round multiplex PCR. TCRdb itself ran the multiplex PCR reads through MiXCR, one entry per CDR3 protein. Of 40,000 to 45,000 distinct CDR3 sequences in the sample, 40% to 65% were seen once. This clonotype has just one count. Since the CDR3 does not end with the conserved phenylalanine or tryptophan, this likely comes from a read error.

The sequencing sample was made of peripheral blood. The chain is built from TRBV20-1 and TRBJ2-7; weak D call: TRBD1 (8 bases). The receptor's source is an adult man with Graves' ophthalmopathy. DNA of the CDR3: TGCGGTGCTAGAGGGGGGGGACAGGCTTACGAGCAGTACTCC. It specifies CGARGGGQAYEQYS.